This T cell receptor (beta chain) was found in a study of spatial heterogeneity in lung cancer. In the study overall: Raw reads showed each unique TCR and UMI combination turning up more than ten times on average.

Regarding time point: sample taken at primary tumor resection. Material for sequencing was whole RNA from tumor, nontumor lung or frozen PBMC, left unsorted. Samples came from 72 TRACERx patients with untreated early-stage lung cancer. TCR cDNA molecules were tagged individually, and each one carried a unique molecular identifier. TCRdb independently ran MiXCR on the 5' RACE reads; one entry per CDR3 protein. The table shows tens of thousands of distinct CDR3 sequences, with approximately 20% occurring only once. About this clonotype: Antigen: not known.

Study-wide results and caveats: Resection blood, more than follow-up blood, showed ubiquitous expanded tumor TCRs.

The TCR sequence derives from a male donor with early-stage non-small cell lung cancer. Sequences were derived from PBMCs, sampled at surgery.

The CDR3 here is CSARGLAGGPSGLPYEQYF. The CDR3 DNA is TGCAGCGCCCGGGGGCTAGCGGGAGGGCCCTCCGGCCTCCCCTACGAGCAGTACTTC. V usage is TRBV29-1 and J usage is TRBJ2-7, with 12 positions matching TRBD2. J was trimmed by 2 bases and V by 7 bases; bases with no gene match: 21. Per the germline V gene, CDR1 is SQVTM and CDR2 is ANQGSEA. The CDR3 is made up of 19 amino acids.